One sample yielded the 20 T cell receptor beta chains listed below, sequenced in a study of blood T cell repertoires in COVID-19. Sequenced by immunoSEQ multiplex PCR; TCRdb stores in-frame clones only, minus some. The top ten clones hold roughly 9.4% of a sample with 390,000 or so clones, 85% to 90% of them seen once. The sample comprised PBMCs or T cells enriched from blood (not recorded which). Receptors originate from a woman between 50 and 59 years old who had recovered from COVID-19.

This chain connects TRBV2 to TRBJ1-6; 7 bases are shared with TRBD1. V trimming: 3 bases; J trimming: 9 bases; junction bases outside the gene matches: 5. CDR3 length: 14 amino acids. CDR1 is SNHLY and CDR2 is FYNNEI in the germline V gene. CDR3 loop: CASSDQGGISPLHF. As DNA, the CDR3 is TGTGCCAGCAGTGATCAGGGGGGTATTTCACCCCTCCACTTT.

The V gene is TRBV19, the J gene TRBJ2-7, with TRBD1 identical over 7 bases. The V gene's germline CDR1 is LNHDA and CDR2 SQIVND (reference sequence). V gave up 4 bases and J gave up 2 bases; unmatched junction bases: 5. The length of the CDR3 is 14 residues. The CDR3 region is CASSKGRGTYEQYF. CDR3 bases: TGTGCCAGTAGTAAAGGCAGGGGGACCTACGAGCAGTACTTC.

This clone appeared a few times. This rearrangement joins TRBV19 to TRBJ2-7; D gene ambiguous. V lost 1 base and J lost 2, with 6 bases in between. The germline CDR1 and CDR2 sequences are LNHDA and SQIVND (reference sequence). This CDR3 contains 13 residues. CDR3 nucleotide sequence: TGTGCCAGTAGTATAGGGCCTGCCTACGAGCAGTACTTC. Translating it yields CASSIGPAYEQYF.

The V call is TRBV5-1, the J call TRBJ2-5; 7 bases align to TRBD1. The V and J ends lost 0 bases and 5 bases, in that order; junction bases with no gene match: 10. Germline-derived CDR1 and CDR2 are SGHRS and YFSETQ. The CDR3 runs 16 residues. In nucleotides, the CDR3 is TGCGCCAGCAGCTTGGAAGGCAGGGGGTTAGGGGAGACCCAGTACTTC. Amino acids: CASSLEGRGLGETQYF. The full variable domain, with the rest looked up from reference TRBV5-1 and TRBJ2-5, is KAGVTQTPRYLIKTRGQQVTLSCSPISGHRSVSWYQQTPGQGLQFLFEYFSETQRNKGNFPGRFSGRQFSNSRSEMNVSTLELGDSALYLCASSLEGRGLGETQYFGPGTRLLVL.

A word on this clone: Mismatch with germline at one junction end may stem from a read error. The chain has TRBV7-7 and TRBJ2-2; TRBD2 is a possible D gene (5 bases). The CDR3 runs to 15 residues. From germline, CDR1 is SSHAT and CDR2 FNYEAQ (reference sequence). CDR3: CASSPRRGNTGELFF. In DNA, the CDR3 is TGTGCTAGCAGCCCCCGACGGGGGAACACCGGGGAGCTGTTTTTT.

The chain links TRBV19 to TRBJ2-3; no definite D call. Between the trimmed V and J ends, which lost 5 bases and 3 bases, there was a span of 9 bases. The germline gives CDR1 LNHDA, CDR2 SQIVND (reference sequence). The CDR3 runs to 13 residues. CDR3 protein: CASSPSLTDTQYF. The CDR3 coding sequence is TGTGCCAGTAGTCCCTCGCTAACAGATACGCAGTATTTT.

This chain connects TRBV27 to TRBJ1-2; D perhaps matches TRBD1 (6 bases). This CDR3 has 15 residues. Trimming cost V 0 bases and J 4 bases, with 12 bases left between them. Germline CDR1 MNHEY, CDR2 SMNVEV (reference sequence). The CDR3 nucleotides read TGTGCCAGCAGTTTATCTCCCCAGGGGCCCTATGGCTACACCTTC. Its translation: CASSLSPQGPYGYTF.

The chain combines TRBV27 with TRBJ2-3; the match to TRBD2 covers 10 bases. J lost 6 bases, V lost 5 bases, and 8 bases had no gene match. Per germline, CDR1 MNHEY and CDR2 SMNVEV (reference sequence). CDR3 length: 15 residues. The CDR3 region has the DNA TGTGCCAGCAGTCCCGTAGCGGGGGGTTGGGATACGCAGTATTTT. Encoded protein: CASSPVAGGWDTQYF.

In this sample, this clone turned up once. V gene TRBV28 combines with J gene TRBJ2-7, with D possibly being TRBD2 (5 bases). V was shortened by 5 bases and J by 2 bases, with 16 bases between the two germline ends. The CDR3 is 15 residues long. In germline, CDR1 is MDHEN, CDR2 SYDVKM. As DNA, the CDR3 is TGTGCCAGCAGTCTAACAACTGGACTGACCTACGAGCAGTACTTC. It yields the protein CASSLTTGLTYEQYF. Complete variable domain (other parts from reference TRBV28 and TRBJ2-7): DVKVTQSSRYLVKRTGEKVFLECVQDMDHENMFWYRQDPGLGLRLIYFSYDVKMKEKGDIPEGYSVSREKKERFSLILESASTNQTSMYLCASSLTTGLTYEQYFGPGTRLTVT.

This rearrangement joins TRBV2 to TRBJ2-5; D remains unclear. Germline-derived CDR1 and CDR2 are SNHLY and FYNNEI. The V gene lost 4 bases and the J gene lost 3 bases, with 12 bases spanning the gap. This CDR3 contains 14 residues. The CDR3 loop reads CASSAFASKETQYF. CDR3 DNA: TGTGCCAGCAGTGCCTTTGCTAGTAAAGAGACCCAGTACTTC.

This clone was seen just once. The chain employs TRBV6-5 and TRBJ1-6; D not resolved. The CDR3 runs 12 residues. V lost 5 bases, J lost 7 bases, and 6 bases lay in between. Germline CDR1 is MNHEY and CDR2 is SVGAGI. CDR3 sequence reads: CASSRMNSPLHF. DNA for the CDR3: TGTGCCAGCAGTCGTATGAATTCACCCCTCCACTTT.

The V gene is TRBV19, the J gene TRBJ1-5; tentatively, D is TRBD1 (5 bases). This CDR3 is 13 amino acids long. Germline V CDR1 and CDR2: LNHDA, SQIVND (reference sequence). Trimming stripped 5 bases from V and 7 bases from J, with 12 bases between. The CDR3: CASSDQGNQPQHF. The DNA for the CDR3 is TGTGCCAGTAGTGATCAGGGAAACCAGCCCCAGCATTTT. The variable domain in full, with the rest retrieved from reference TRBV19 and TRBJ1-5, is DGGITQSPKYLFRKEGQNVTLSCEQNLNHDAMYWYRQDPGQGLRLIYYSQIVNDFQKGDIAEGYSVSREKKESFPLTVTSAQKNPTAFYLCASSDQGNQPQHFGDGTRLSIL.

This chain connects TRBV5-1 to TRBJ2-1; weak D call: TRBD2 (7 bases). Germline lookup yields CDR1 SGHRS and CDR2 YFSETQ. V lost 7 bases to trimming and J lost 5 bases, with 22 bases between them. The CDR3 runs to 16 residues. The CDR3 region has the DNA TGCGCCAGCCGACCGGGGGCGGGCGGGGGACACAATGAGCAGTTCTTC. Its protein is CASRPGAGGGHNEQFF.

A few counts support this clone. The gene calls are TRBV29-1 and TRBJ1-1, with 11 bases lining up with TRBD1. After removal of 8 bases from V and 2 bases from J, the junction contained 4 bases not matched to a gene. Germline V gives CDR1 SQVTM, CDR2 ANQGSEA. This CDR3 is 13 amino acids long. The CDR3 DNA is TGCAGCACATGGACAGGGGGCAACACTGAAGCTTTCTTT. Residues: CSTWTGGNTEAFF.

In this sample, this clone turned up once. The V call is TRBV2, the J call TRBJ1-2; no reliable D call. Trimming stripped 6 bases from V and 0 bases from J, with 8 bases between. The CDR3 runs 13 residues. Germline CDR1 is SNHLY and CDR2 is FYNNEI. The CDR3 nucleotides read TGTGCCAGCAGGGGGAGGCCTAACTATGGCTACACCTTC. Protein product: CASRGRPNYGYTF. Supplemented by reference TRBV2 and TRBJ1-2, the full variable domain reads EPEVTQTPSHQVTQMGQEVILRCVPISNHLYFYWYRQILGQKVEFLVSFYNNEISEKSEIFDDQFSVERPDGSNFTLKIRSTKLEDSAMYFCASRGRPNYGYTFGSGTRLTVV.

The chain carries TRBV28 and TRBJ1-2; 9 nucleotides match TRBD1. J gave up 2 bases and V 1 base, and 14 bases lay outside the gene matches. CDR3 size: 19 residues. Looked up from germline, CDR1 is MDHEN and CDR2 is SYDVKM. The CDR3 DNA follows: TGTGCCAGCAGTTTATTGGAAAGCGTCTACAGGGGGCGCAACTATGGCTACACCTTC. It translates to CASSLLESVYRGRNYGYTF.

The chain carries TRBV19 and TRBJ1-2; tentative D call: TRBD1 (6 bases). The CDR3 contains 18 residues. Per the germline V gene, CDR1 is LNHDA and CDR2 is SQIVND (reference sequence). V shed 3 bases and J shed 4 bases, with 24 bases lying between them. The CDR3 DNA reads TGTGCCAGTAGTATTCCAGGGGCAACGGGGTGGTCGAGCTATGGCTACACCTTC. The encoded protein is CASSIPGATGWSSYGYTF.

This clone was seen a few times. The gene calls are TRBV6-5 and TRBJ1-2; D unresolved. The germline CDR1 and CDR2 sequences are MNHEY and SVGAGI. CDR3 size: 13 residues. V was shortened by 6 bases and J by 4 bases, with 12 bases between the two germline ends. The chain's CDR3 is CASSLTVSYGYTF. The CDR3 nucleotides read TGTGCCAGCAGCCTAACAGTTTCCTATGGCTACACCTTC.

The CDR3 nucleotides are TGTGCCAGCAGCTTCGGACAGGGAGGTGGCTACACCTTC. It encodes CASSFGQGGGYTF. This chain joins TRBV5-6 and TRBJ1-2, with 8 bases lining up with TRBD1. This CDR3 comprises 13 residues. V shed 2 bases, J shed 7 bases, and the junction held 4 bases outside the gene matches. Germline CDR1 is SGHDT and CDR2 is YYEEEE.

The genes are TRBV3-1 (or the pseudogene TRBV3-2) and TRBJ2-5, with D possibly being TRBD1 (6 bases). V was trimmed by 4 bases and J by 7 bases, leaving 13 bases between them. The germline gives CDR1 LGHDT, CDR2 YNNKEL (reference sequence). This CDR3 region has 13 residues. CDR3 DNA sequence: TGTGCCAGCAGCCCCCGACCGACAGGGACCCAGTACTTC. Amino acid sequence: CASSPRPTGTQYF.